This entry features one T cell receptor beta chain sequence. Its recognized antigen is unknown. Base qualities are missing; no much larger clone stands one base away. A second Seattle source provided samples from volunteer blood donors who had recovered from COVID-19. Collaborating institutions collected whole blood in K2EDTA tubes following their own protocols. For TCRbeta analysis, collaborators shipped samples as frozen whole blood, isolated PBMCs, or DNA extracted from either of those sample types. The germline V gene (reference sequence) yields LNHDA for CDR1 and SQIVND for CDR2. Trimming costs V 6 bases and J 0 bases, and their ends lie 20 bases apart. Including cysteine and phenylalanine, the CDR3 has 17 amino acids. The kept DNA is CDR3 alone, 51 bases in frame from the first base. TCRbeta CDR3 regions were amplified from genomic DNA by means of the immunoSEQ Assay, a bias-controlled multiplex PCR. In the authors' own workflow: The number of nucleated cells in each sample was estimated by amplification of reference gene primers within the assay. Sequence reads were collapsed and filtered to measure the absolute abundance of every unique TCRbeta CDR3 rearrangement. For each sample, productive Simpson clonality was calculated as the square root of Simpson's diversity index across productive rearrangements. TCRdb retrieved this table from immuneACCESS and kept in-frame rearrangements only. Not all clones are present; in checked studies, unresolved V genes account for under half, and no reason is known for the remainder. The DNA was the basis for D and trimming; V, J and clone size are from that table. The sample records around 250,000 clones, 75% to 90% of which are singletons. The top ten clones comprise about 4.3% of the sample.

The data belong to a study of blood T cell repertoires in COVID-19 (dated by TCRdb to 2018 to 2020). Regarding the complete study: Samples covering the acute and convalescent phases of COVID-19 were provided by collaborators in the United States, Italy and Spain. Deeply sampled blood TCRbeta repertoires from subjects exposed to, actively infected with, or recovered from COVID-19 were included in the dataset. The repertoires were made available in a free public database intended to serve as a resource for research on the immune response to SARS-CoV-2. HLA class I and class II types, where available, came from metadata supplied by the sample provider rather than from assay-based typing. The prospective study material was composed of cDNA or gDNA derived from T cells, B-cell-depleted T cells, or PBMCs. Samples were obtained from the ongoing ImmuneRACE study (first 160 participants) and from 1,254 subjects provided by 6 global collaborators. Sample metadata almost always included a de-identified subject ID, COVID-19 status, age in years and sex.

Study-level results and caveats: The quantity of clinical and demographic metadata differed by source and by participant and was supplied without curation.

Sequencing was done on a sample of peripheral blood. This receptor chain uses TRBV19 and TRBJ1-1; TRBD1 is a weak D gene call, 6 bases matching. The receptor was isolated from a man in his fifties or sixties who had recovered from COVID-19. The CDR3 protein sequence reads: CASRPLGGETMNTEAFF. The nucleotides read TGTGCCAGTAGACCCTTAGGGGGGGAAACCATGAACACTGAAGCTTTCTTT.